This T cell receptor beta chain was observed in a study of T cell clonality in common variable immunodeficiency. Study-wide points: CVID subjects had higher TCRbeta clonality than healthy controls, most marked in about a third. The cause of increased CVID clonality remains unclear without subpopulation sequencing. CVID subjects shared fewer TCRbeta clones than healthy controls did.

The method was immunoSEQ multiplex PCR; TCRdb's version includes in-frame clones alone and lacks a portion of them. The profile covers about 74,000 clones, none occurring a single time. This clone was picked up many times. Its target is not known. The specimen sequenced was peripheral blood mononuclear cells. The sequence derives from a person between 18 and 70 years old in good health.

CDR3 protein: CASSRRDSYPMNTEAFF. CDR3 DNA (partial): TGTGCCAGCTCACGCCGGGACAGCTACCCTATGAACACTGAA. The chain recombines TRBV18 with TRBJ1-1; 7 nucleotides align to TRBD1. Coverage ceases 3 residues before the CDR3 finishes, and the germline J gene fills in the end. The germline V gene has CDR1 KGHSH and CDR2 LQKENI. The CDR3 loop spans 17 amino acids. Trimming cost V 4 bases and J 0 bases; bases outside gene matches: 11.